The clone carrying this TCR beta chain was picked up many times. The antigen is undetermined. This record comes from a study of blood T cells in healthy people across ages. Overall study findings and caveats: Changes seen in expanded clonotypes were possibly confounded by donor CMV status left unknown.

Germline CDR1 reads SEHNR; CDR2 reads FQNEAQ (reference sequence). The CDR3 is made up of 15 amino acids. V was pared by 4 bases and J by 2 bases, with 1 base of the junction left unmatched. Sample-barcoded 5' priming and a J-beta primer mix drove a second PCR of roughly 7 to 11 cycles. Using its own MiXCR run on the 5' RACE reads, TCRdb lists one record per CDR3 protein. This sample has 750,000 or so distinct CDR3 sequences, with 20% to 25% found just once. No fewer than 6.5 million PBMCs went into each sample. These sequences were also reported in another study, on T cells of mothers and their children. Per that paper: The sample comes from nine or ten healthy Caucasian donors: mothers and children. Unrelated mother-child pairs always had slightly, but never significantly, lower normalized overlap than related pairs.

The sequence derives from a boy aged 5-17 years in good health. The rearrangement uses TRBV7-9 and TRBJ2-1; 11 positions agree with TRBD2. Sequencing was performed on blood. CDR3 in amino acids: CASSSGLAAYNEQFF. The CDR3 nucleotides read TGTGCCAGCAGCTCGGGACTAGCGGCCTACAATGAGCAGTTCTTC.